One sample yielded the 25 T cell receptor beta chains listed below, sequenced in a study of blood T cell repertoires in COVID-19. Here immunoSEQ multiplex PCR was the method, and the copy in TCRdb shows in-frame clones only, minus some. The sample lists 150,000 to 200,000 clones; approximately 85% were seen once. The sample consisted of peripheral blood. These receptors came from a woman in her fifties or sixties with acute or convalescent COVID-19.

This clone appeared a few times. The CDR3 bases are TGTGCCATCAAACGGGACACTGAAGCTTTCTTT. Translating gives CAIKRDTEAFF. This chain joins TRBV10-3 and TRBJ1-1; D not certain. Germline V gene sequence: CDR1 ENHRY, CDR2 SYGVKD. Trimming stripped 7 bases from V and 3 bases from J, with 6 bases between. The length of the CDR3 is 11 residues.

This clone was found once. The chain recombines TRBV2 with TRBJ1-2; tentative D call: TRBD1 (5 bases). Germline lookup yields CDR1 SNHLY and CDR2 FYNNEI. The CDR3 contains 14 residues. The ends were cut back, 5 bases at V and 0 bases at J, with 10 bases in the middle. CDR3 loop: CASSSRTTNYGYTF. CDR3 coding DNA: TGTGCCAGCAGTTCCCGGACAACTAACTATGGCTACACCTTC.

The V call is TRBV5-4, the J call TRBJ2-5, with 10 bases matching TRBD2. Germline assignment: CDR1 SGHNT and CDR2 YYREEE (reference sequence). J gave up 2 bases and V 4 bases, and 5 bases lay outside the gene matches. This CDR3 has 15 amino acids. The CDR3 DNA reads TGTGCCAGCAGCGTAGGACTAGCGGCTCAAGAGACCCAGTACTTC. Amino acid sequence: CASSVGLAAQETQYF.

The V call is TRBV29-1, the J call TRBJ2-1, with D tentatively TRBD2 (6 bases). Looked up from germline, CDR1 is SQVTM and CDR2 is ANQGSEA. Trimming took 4 bases from V and 1 from J, leaving 11 bases between them. This CDR3 contains 14 residues. The CDR3 DNA is TGCAGCGTTGGGGGGGAGTGGTCCTACAATGAGCAGTTCTTC. Translation: CSVGGEWSYNEQFF.

The chain is built from TRBV3-1 (or the pseudogene TRBV3-2) and TRBJ1-2; perhaps TRBD1 as D (6 bases). Germline CDR1 LGHDT, CDR2 YNNKEL (reference sequence). Trimming removed 5 bases at V and 8 bases at J, with 15 bases between. The CDR3 sequence is 13 residues long. The CDR3 nucleotides read TGTGCCAGCAGCTCCTCGACAGGAAACGGCTACACCTTC. Its protein product is CASSSSTGNGYTF.

V and J are TRBV29-1 and TRBJ2-7; the match to TRBD1 covers 9 bases. Losses at the gene ends were 4 bases for V and 4 bases for J; bases not matched to a gene: 2. There are 12 residues in the CDR3. Per germline, CDR1 SQVTM and CDR2 ANQGSEA. The CDR3 sequence: CSVGQGDYEQYF. CDR3 bases: TGCAGCGTTGGACAGGGGGATTACGAGCAGTACTTC.

The chain uses TRBV5-1 and TRBJ1-1; D not certain. This CDR3 spans 11 amino acids. Germline V lookup: CDR1 SGHRS, CDR2 YFSETQ. Trimming left V 7 bases short and J 1 base short, with 5 bases between. The CDR3 nucleotides read TGCGCCAGCCGACAGAACACTGAAGCTTTCTTT. Protein: CASRQNTEAFF.

On this clone itself: At the DNA level, this CDR3 is encoded by other sequences in the same sample as well. This chain uses TRBV10-3 with TRBJ1-1, with D perhaps matching TRBD1 (5 bases). Per the germline V gene, CDR1 is ENHRY and CDR2 is SYGVKD. Trimming removed 3 bases from V and 3 bases from J, with 5 bases in between. This CDR3 spans 12 amino acids. This chain's CDR3 is CAISDRDTEAFF. In DNA form, the CDR3 reads TGTGCCATCAGTGACAGGGACACTGAAGCTTTCTTT.

This sequence joins TRBV6-5 and TRBJ2-7; D not resolved. V lost 7 bases and J lost 3, with 10 bases in between. Germline lookup yields CDR1 MNHEY and CDR2 SVGAGI. The CDR3 length is 12 residues. CDR3 DNA: TGTGCCAGCAAATCTGACATCTACGAGCAGTACTTC. It translates to CASKSDIYEQYF.

The V gene is TRBV7-8, the J gene TRBJ2-1; 9 bases agree with TRBD2. CDR1 is SGHVS, CDR2 FQNEAQ, per germline. V gave up 0 bases and J gave up 6 bases; unmatched junction bases: 6. This CDR3 has 16 residues. The CDR3 loop reads CASSLAREGLSNEQFF. In DNA form, the CDR3 reads TGTGCCAGCAGCTTAGCGCGGGAGGGCCTCAGCAATGAGCAGTTCTTC.

This clone was found a few times. The rearrangement uses TRBV10-3 and TRBJ1-2, with D possibly matching TRBD1 (5 bases). This CDR3 has 16 residues. The V and J ends lost 0 bases and 3 bases respectively, with 14 bases between them. The germline V gene has CDR1 ENHRY and CDR2 SYGVKD. The CDR3 region is CAISESIGVIDYGYTF. CDR3 in DNA: TGTGCCATCAGTGAGTCGATAGGGGTAATCGACTATGGCTACACCTTC.

The chain combines TRBV5-5 with TRBJ2-5; the match to TRBD2 covers 9 bases. The CDR3 runs 15 residues. Germline assignment: CDR1 SGHKS and CDR2 YYEKEE (reference sequence). V lost 1 base to trimming and J lost 5 bases; unmatched junction nucleotides: 6. This chain's CDR3 is CASSLSGGPRETQYF. In DNA, the CDR3 is TGTGCCAGCAGCTTGAGCGGGGGGCCTCGTGAGACCCAGTACTTC. Drawing the rest from reference TRBV5-5 and TRBJ2-5, the complete variable domain is DAGVTQSPTHLIKTRGQQVTLRCSPISGHKSVSWYQQVLGQGPQFIFQYYEKEERGRGNFPDRFSARQFPNYSSELNVNALLLGDSALYLCASSLSGGPRETQYFGPGTRLLVL.

V usage is TRBV6-5 and J usage is TRBJ2-2, with 8 bases that match TRBD2. The germline CDR1 and CDR2 sequences are MNHEY and SVGAGI. Trimming at V came to 5 bases and at J to 5 bases, leaving 4 bases not matched to a gene. The CDR3 has 14 amino acids. The CDR3 region has the DNA TGTGCCAGCAGTCCCGGGAGGGGAACCGGGGAGCTGTTTTTT. Its protein product is CASSPGRGTGELFF.

The chain joins TRBV7-9 to TRBJ1-1, with TRBD1 matching 10 bases. This CDR3 spans 16 amino acids. V gave up 4 bases and J gave up 5 bases; unmatched junction bases: 10. The germline CDR1 and CDR2 sequences are SEHNR and FQNEAQ (reference sequence). The CDR3 nucleotides read TGTGCCAGCAGCTCAGGGACAGGGGTGATCGAGACTGAAGCTTTCTTT. Translated, it gives CASSSGTGVIETEAFF.

The J gene is TRBJ1-1, the V gene TRBV9, with a weak D call TRBD1 (5 bases). Germline V gene data show CDR1 as SGDLS and CDR2 as YYNGEE. There are 14 residues in the CDR3. V was trimmed by 3 bases and J by 1 base, leaving 10 bases between them. CDR3 amino acids: CASSAGHWNTEAFF. The CDR3 nucleotides are TGTGCCAGCAGCGCAGGACACTGGAACACTGAAGCTTTCTTT.

V gene TRBV27 combines with J gene TRBJ2-5; the match to TRBD2 covers 8 bases. V lost 2 bases and J lost 5; bases outside the gene matches: 7. CDR1 is MNHEY and CDR2 is SMNVEV in the germline V gene (reference sequence). The CDR3 has 15 residues. CDR3 bases: TGTGCCAGCAGTTTAGTCGGGAGGGGTCAGGAGACCCAGTACTTC. It codes for CASSLVGRGQETQYF.

This clone was found a few times. The chain recombines TRBV6-2 or TRBV6-3 with TRBJ1-2; 9 bases map to TRBD1. The CDR3 runs to 15 residues. Losses at the gene ends were 2 bases for V and 2 bases for J; bases not matched to a gene: 3. The V gene's germline CDR1 is MNHEY and CDR2 SVGEGT. CDR3 DNA: TGTGCCAGCAGTTACCCAACAGGGGGCAACTATGGCTACACCTTC. Translating gives CASSYPTGGNYGYTF.

The rearrangement joins TRBV7-9 to TRBJ2-7, with D possibly TRBD2 on 6 matching bases. V lost 5 bases, J lost 5 bases, and 10 bases lay in between. The V gene's germline CDR1 is SEHNR and CDR2 FQNEAQ (reference sequence). The CDR3 length is 12 residues. The CDR3 protein is CASSMGLNEQYF. In DNA form, the CDR3 reads TGTGCCAGCAGCATGGGACTTAACGAGCAGTACTTC.

The chain joins TRBV10-3 to TRBJ2-3, with D possibly matching TRBD1 (5 bases). The CDR3 has 15 amino acids. Trimming cost V 2 bases and J 4 bases, with 13 bases left between them. CDR1 is ENHRY and CDR2 is SYGVKD in the germline V gene. CDR3 sequence: CAISETGGWSDTQYF. In DNA form, the CDR3 reads TGTGCCATCAGTGAGACAGGCGGCTGGTCAGATACGCAGTATTTT.

With regard to this clone: Distinct nucleotide sequences in the sample also encode this CDR3. Here the CDR3 reads CASSYDRVNTEAFF. The CDR3 DNA sequence: TGTGCCAGCAGTTACGACAGAGTGAACACTGAAGCTTTCTTT. This chain links TRBV6-5 with TRBJ1-1, with D maybe TRBD1 (5 bases). Germline-derived CDR1 and CDR2 are MNHEY and SVGAGI. The CDR3 has 14 residues. V lost 2 bases to trimming and J lost 0 bases, with 7 bases between them.

This clone was detected only once. The genes are TRBV30 and TRBJ2-1; 9 bases line up with TRBD2. Germline V CDR1 and CDR2: GTSNPN, SVGIG (reference sequence). CDR3 length: 12 residues. V was clipped by 4 bases and J by 14 bases; unmatched bases: 9. Written as DNA, the CDR3 is TGTGCCTGGAACCTCGCGGGAGGGAGGGAGTTCTTC. Protein sequence: CAWNLAGGREFF. Full variable domain (missing parts from reference TRBV30 and TRBJ2-1): SQTIHQWPATLVQPVGSPLSLECTVEGTSNPNLYWYRQAAGRGLQLLFYSVGIGQISSEVPQNLSASRPQDRQFILSSKKLLLSDSGFYLCAWNLAGGREFFGPGTRLTVL.

The CDR3 DNA reads as TGTGCCAGAAGCATCGACAGGCGGCCGGCAGGCCGCGTCTACGAGCAGTACGTC. Protein sequence: CARSIDRRPAGRVYEQYV. V and J are TRBV5-3 and TRBJ2-7, with a possible D match to TRBD1 (6 bases). TRBV5-3 is assigned to the ORF class and has an uncertain function. This CDR3 is built from 18 residues. Between the trimmed V and J ends, which lost 4 bases and 3 bases, there was a span of 26 bases.

The chain combines TRBV10-2 with TRBJ2-2, with 10 bases aligning to TRBD1. The CDR3 loop spans 16 amino acids. V lost 3 bases, J lost 7 bases, and 8 bases stayed unmatched. The germline V gene encodes CDR1 WSHSY and CDR2 SAAADI. CDR3 residues: CASSDDGQGGYGELFF. CDR3 coding DNA: TGCGCCAGCAGTGACGACGGACAGGGGGGCTACGGGGAGCTGTTTTTT.

The rearrangement links TRBV6-2 or TRBV6-3 to TRBJ2-1, with D possibly being TRBD1 or TRBD2 (12 bases each). V was trimmed by 4 bases and J by 7 bases, leaving 32 bases between them. There are 20 residues in the CDR3. CDR1 and CDR2 from the germline V gene are MNHEY and SVGEGT. The CDR3 coding sequence is TGTGCCAGCAGTTCCAGGGACAGGGGGCGACTAGCGGGAGCAGGGAATGAGCAGTTCTTC. It is translated as CASSSRDRGRLAGAGNEQFF.

This chain connects TRBV2 to TRBJ2-3; 9 bases align to TRBD1. This CDR3 spans 16 amino acids. J gave up 4 bases and V 4 bases, and 9 bases lay outside the gene matches. The germline CDR1 and CDR2 sequences are SNHLY and FYNNEI. The CDR3 reads CASSGQGGIVADTQYF. The CDR3 DNA follows: TGTGCCAGCAGTGGACAGGGGGGGATAGTAGCAGATACGCAGTATTTT.